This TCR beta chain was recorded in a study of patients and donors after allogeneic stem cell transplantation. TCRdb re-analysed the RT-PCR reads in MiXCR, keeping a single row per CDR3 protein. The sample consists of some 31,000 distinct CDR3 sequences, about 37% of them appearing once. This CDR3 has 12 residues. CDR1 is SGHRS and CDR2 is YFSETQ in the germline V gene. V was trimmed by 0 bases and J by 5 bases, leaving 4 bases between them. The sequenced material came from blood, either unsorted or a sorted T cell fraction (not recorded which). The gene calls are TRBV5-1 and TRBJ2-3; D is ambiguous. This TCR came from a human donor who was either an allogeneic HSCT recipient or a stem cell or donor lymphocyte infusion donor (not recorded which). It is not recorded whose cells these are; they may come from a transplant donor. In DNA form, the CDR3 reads TGCGCCAGCAGCTTGGAGGGAGATACGCAGTATTTT. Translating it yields CASSLEGDTQYF.